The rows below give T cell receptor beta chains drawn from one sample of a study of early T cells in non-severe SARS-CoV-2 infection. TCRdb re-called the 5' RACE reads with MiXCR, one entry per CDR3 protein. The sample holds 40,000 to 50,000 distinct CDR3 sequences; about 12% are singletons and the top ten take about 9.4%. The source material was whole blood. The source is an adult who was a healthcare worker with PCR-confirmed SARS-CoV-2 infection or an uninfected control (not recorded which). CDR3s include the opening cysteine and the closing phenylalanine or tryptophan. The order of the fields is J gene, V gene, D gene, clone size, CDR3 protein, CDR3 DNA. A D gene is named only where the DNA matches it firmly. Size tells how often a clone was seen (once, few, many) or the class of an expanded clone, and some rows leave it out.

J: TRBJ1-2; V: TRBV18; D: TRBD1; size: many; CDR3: CASSLNPGQDSYGYTF; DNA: TGTGCCAGCTCACTCAACCCGGGACAGGATTCCTATGGCTACACCTTC
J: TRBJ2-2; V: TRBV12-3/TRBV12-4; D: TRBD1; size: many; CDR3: CASRRDRDTGELFF; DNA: TGTGCCAGCAGGAGGGACAGGGACACCGGGGAGCTGTTTTTT
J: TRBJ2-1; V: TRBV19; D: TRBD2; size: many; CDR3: CASQGTSGIGEQFF; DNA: TGTGCCAGTCAAGGGACTAGCGGGATCGGTGAGCAGTTCTTC
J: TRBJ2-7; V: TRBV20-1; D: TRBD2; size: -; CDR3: CSATPLAGKNEQYF; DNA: TGCAGTGCTACTCCCCTAGCGGGGAAGAACGAGCAGTACTTC
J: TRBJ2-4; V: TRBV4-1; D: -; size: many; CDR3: CASSQDRGTKNIQYF; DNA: TGCGCCAGCAGCCAAGATCGGGGAACCAAAAACATTCAGTACTTC
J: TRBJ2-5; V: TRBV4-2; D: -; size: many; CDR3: CASSQRRGKETQYF; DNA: TGTGCCAGCAGCCAACGAAGGGGGAAAGAGACCCAGTACTTC
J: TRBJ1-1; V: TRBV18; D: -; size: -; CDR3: CASSPGGGNTEAFF; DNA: TGTGCCAGCTCACCGGGGGGAGGAAACACTGAAGCTTTCTTT
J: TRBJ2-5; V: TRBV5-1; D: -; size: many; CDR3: CASSPDPDQTQYF; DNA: TGCGCCAGCAGCCCGGATCCAGACCAAACCCAGTACTTC
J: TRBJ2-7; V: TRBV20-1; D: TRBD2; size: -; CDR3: CSARGTSGGAYEQYF; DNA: TGCAGTGCTAGAGGGACTAGCGGGGGGGCCTACGAGCAGTACTTC
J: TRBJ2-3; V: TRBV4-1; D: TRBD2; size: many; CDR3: CASSQDYSGGYDTQYF; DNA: TGCGCCAGCAGCCAAGACTATAGCGGGGGGTACGATACGCAGTATTTT
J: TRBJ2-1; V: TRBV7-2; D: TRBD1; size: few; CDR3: CASSSGTGGYNEQFF; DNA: TGTGCCAGCAGCTCCGGGACAGGGGGCTACAATGAGCAGTTCTTC
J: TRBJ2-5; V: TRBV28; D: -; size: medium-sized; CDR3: CASSSRGLETQYF; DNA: TGTGCCAGCAGTTCGAGGGGGTTGGAGACCCAGTACTTC
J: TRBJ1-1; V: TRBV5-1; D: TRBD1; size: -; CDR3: CASSLTITRTGRMNTEAFF; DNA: TGCGCCAGCAGCTTGACCATAACGAGGACAGGTCGGATGAACACTGAAGCTTTCTTT
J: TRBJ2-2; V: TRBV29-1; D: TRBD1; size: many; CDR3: CSLRQGSTGELFF; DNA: TGCAGCCTCCGACAGGGCAGCACCGGGGAGCTGTTTTTT
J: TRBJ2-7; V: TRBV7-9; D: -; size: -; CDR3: CASSLGGSSSSYEQYF; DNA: TGTGCCAGCAGCTTGGGCGGCAGCTCCAGCTCCTACGAGCAGTACTTC
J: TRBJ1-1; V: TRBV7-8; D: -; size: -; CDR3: CASSLDNTGPPVNTEAFF; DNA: TGTGCCAGCAGCTTAGATAATACGGGCCCTCCAGTGAACACTGAAGCTTTCTTT
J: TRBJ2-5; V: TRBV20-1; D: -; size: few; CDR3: CSASRWPQETQYF; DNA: TGCAGTGCAAGCAGGTGGCCCCAAGAGACCCAGTACTTC
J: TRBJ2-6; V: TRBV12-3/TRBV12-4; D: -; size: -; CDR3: CASSLGLGGFTGANVLTF; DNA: TGTGCCAGCAGTTTGGGCTTGGGAGGATTTACTGGGGCCAACGTCCTGACTTTC
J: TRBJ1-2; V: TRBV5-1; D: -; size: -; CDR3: CASSWDNYGYTF; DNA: TGCGCCAGCAGCTGGGACAACTATGGCTACACCTTC
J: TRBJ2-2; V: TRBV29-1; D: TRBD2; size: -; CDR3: CSISGIYTGELFF; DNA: TGCAGTATAAGCGGGATATACACCGGGGAGCTGTTTTTT
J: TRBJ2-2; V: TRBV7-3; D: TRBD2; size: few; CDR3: CASSPLVAGAPGELFF; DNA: TGTGCCAGCAGCCCCCTCGTAGCGGGAGCCCCCGGGGAGCTGTTTTTT
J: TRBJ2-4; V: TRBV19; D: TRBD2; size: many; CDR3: CASSIGGGLRRDIQYF; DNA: TGTGCCAGTAGTATAGGCGGGGGGCTGCGGAGGGACATTCAGTACTTC
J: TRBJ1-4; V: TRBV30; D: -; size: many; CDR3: CAWSVRSLRNEKLFF; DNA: TGTGCCTGGAGTGTACGGTCCCTCCGGAATGAAAAACTGTTTTTT
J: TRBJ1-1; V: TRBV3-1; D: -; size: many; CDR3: CASSQAAGATEAFF; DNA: TGTGCCAGCAGCCAAGCCGCTGGGGCCACTGAAGCTTTCTTT
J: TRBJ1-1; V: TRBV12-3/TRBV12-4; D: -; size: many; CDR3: CASSLVRENTEAFF; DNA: TGTGCCAGCAGTTTAGTGAGGGAAAACACTGAAGCTTTCTTT
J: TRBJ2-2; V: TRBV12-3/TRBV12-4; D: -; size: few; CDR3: CASLGQGGPGELFF; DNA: TGTGCCAGCCTTGGTCAAGGAGGTCCCGGGGAGCTGTTTTTT
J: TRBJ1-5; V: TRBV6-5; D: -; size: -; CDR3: CASSYVKGNQPQHF; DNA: TGTGCCAGCAGTTACGTAAAGGGGAACCAGCCCCAGCATTTT
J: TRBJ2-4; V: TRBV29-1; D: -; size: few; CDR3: CSVVADTAKNIQYF; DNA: TGCAGCGTTGTGGCGGATACAGCCAAAAACATTCAGTACTTC
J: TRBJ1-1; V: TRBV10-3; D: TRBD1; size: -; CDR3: CAIRYRDSNTEAFF; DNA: TGTGCCATCAGATACCGGGACAGCAACACTGAAGCTTTCTTT
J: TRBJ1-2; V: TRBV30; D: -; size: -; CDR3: CAWRDVGLGLGKGSYGYTF; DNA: TGTGCCTGGAGGGACGTGGGGTTAGGCTTAGGTAAAGGAAGCTATGGCTACACCTTC
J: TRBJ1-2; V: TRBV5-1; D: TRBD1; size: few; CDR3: CASSQWTGQGAMTGYTF; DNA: TGCGCCAGCAGCCAATGGACCGGACAGGGGGCGATGACTGGCTACACCTTC
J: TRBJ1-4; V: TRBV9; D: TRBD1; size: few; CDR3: CASSPRIISGDRAEEKLFF; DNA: TGTGCCAGCAGCCCCCGAATAATATCTGGGGACAGGGCTGAGGAAAAACTGTTTTTT
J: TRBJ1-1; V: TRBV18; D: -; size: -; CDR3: CASSPDTGGTEAFF; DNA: TGTGCCAGCTCACCGGACACCGGAGGTACTGAAGCTTTCTTT
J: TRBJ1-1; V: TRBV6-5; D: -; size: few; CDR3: CASSLNAQSRNTEAFF; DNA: TGTGCCAGCAGTTTGAACGCCCAAAGCCGGAACACTGAAGCTTTCTTT
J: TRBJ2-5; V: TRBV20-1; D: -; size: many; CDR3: CSASGQNQETQYF; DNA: TGCAGTGCTAGTGGCCAGAACCAAGAGACCCAGTACTTC
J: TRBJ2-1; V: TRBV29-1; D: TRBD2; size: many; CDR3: CSVERGSKSEQFF; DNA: TGCAGCGTTGAACGCGGGAGCAAAAGTGAGCAGTTCTTC
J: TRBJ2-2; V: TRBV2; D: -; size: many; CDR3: CASSEDSSWFVQLFF; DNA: TGTGCCAGCAGTGAAGACTCGTCCTGGTTCGTGCAGCTGTTTTTT
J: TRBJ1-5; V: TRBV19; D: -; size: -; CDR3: CASTDRSNQPQHF; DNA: TGTGCCAGTACAGACAGAAGCAATCAGCCCCAGCATTTT
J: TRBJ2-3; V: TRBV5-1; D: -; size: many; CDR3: CASSHGGVSSTDTQYF; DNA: TGCGCCAGCAGCCACGGTGGAGTCTCTAGCACAGATACGCAGTATTTT
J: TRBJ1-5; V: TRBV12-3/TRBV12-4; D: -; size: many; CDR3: CASSLAGSGNQPQHF; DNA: TGTGCCAGCAGTTTAGCTGGTTCCGGCAATCAGCCCCAGCATTTT
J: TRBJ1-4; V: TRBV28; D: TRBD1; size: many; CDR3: CASSPQGAGNEKLFF; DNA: TGTGCCAGCAGTCCCCAGGGGGCTGGTAATGAAAAACTGTTTTTT
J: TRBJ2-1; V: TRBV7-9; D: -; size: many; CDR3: CASSERGDFDEQFF; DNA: TGTGCCAGCAGCGAAAGAGGGGACTTCGATGAGCAGTTCTTC
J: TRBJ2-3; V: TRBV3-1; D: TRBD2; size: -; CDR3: CASSSPLQRGATDTQYF; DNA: TGTGCCAGCAGCTCCCCCCTCCAGCGGGGGGCCACAGATACGCAGTATTTT
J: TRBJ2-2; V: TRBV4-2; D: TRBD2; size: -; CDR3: CASSPPSGRNTGELFF; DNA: TGTGCCAGCAGCCCCCCTAGCGGGAGGAACACCGGGGAGCTGTTTTTT
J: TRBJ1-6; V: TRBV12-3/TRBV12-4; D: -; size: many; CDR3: CASSLVGGNSPLHF; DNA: TGTGCCAGCAGTTTAGTTGGGGGGAATTCACCCCTCCACTTT
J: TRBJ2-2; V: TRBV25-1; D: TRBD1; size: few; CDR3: CASSGTGGTGELFF; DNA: TGTGCCAGCTCCGGGACAGGGGGCACCGGGGAGCTGTTTTTT
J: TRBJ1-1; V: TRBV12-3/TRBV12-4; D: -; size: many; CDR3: CASSLSGQAAEAFF; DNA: TGTGCCAGCAGTTTGTCGGGACAAGCCGCTGAAGCTTTCTTT
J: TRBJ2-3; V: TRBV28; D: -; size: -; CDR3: CASSFHRPTTDTQYF; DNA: TGTGCCAGCAGTTTTCATCGCCCAACCACAGATACGCAGTATTTT